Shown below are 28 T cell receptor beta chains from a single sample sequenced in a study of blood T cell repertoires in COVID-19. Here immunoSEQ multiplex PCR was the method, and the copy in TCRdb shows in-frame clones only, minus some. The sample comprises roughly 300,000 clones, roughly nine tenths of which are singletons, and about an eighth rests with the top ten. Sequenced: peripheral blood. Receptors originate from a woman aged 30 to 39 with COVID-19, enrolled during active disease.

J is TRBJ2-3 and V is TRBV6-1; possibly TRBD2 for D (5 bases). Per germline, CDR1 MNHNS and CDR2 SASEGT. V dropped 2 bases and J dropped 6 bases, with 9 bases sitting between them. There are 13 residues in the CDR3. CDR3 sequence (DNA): TGTGCCAGCAGTGAATTCGGACTGGATACGCAGTATTTT. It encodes CASSEFGLDTQYF.

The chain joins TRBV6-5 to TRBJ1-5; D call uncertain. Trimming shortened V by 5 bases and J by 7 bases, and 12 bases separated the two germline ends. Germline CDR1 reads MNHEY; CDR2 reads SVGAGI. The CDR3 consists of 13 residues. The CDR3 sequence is CASSPLSRQPQHF. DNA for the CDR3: TGTGCCAGCAGTCCTCTCTCGAGACAGCCCCAGCATTTT.

The CDR3 reads CASSWTSVSVETQYF. The CDR3 DNA follows: TGTGCCAGTAGTTGGACTAGCGTTTCGGTAGAGACCCAGTACTTC. The chain links TRBV19 to TRBJ2-5; 9 bases match TRBD2. Germline-derived CDR1 and CDR2 are LNHDA and SQIVND (reference sequence). The CDR3 extends over 15 amino acids. Germline trimming cut 5 bases from V and 4 bases from J; bases unmatched to any gene: 8.

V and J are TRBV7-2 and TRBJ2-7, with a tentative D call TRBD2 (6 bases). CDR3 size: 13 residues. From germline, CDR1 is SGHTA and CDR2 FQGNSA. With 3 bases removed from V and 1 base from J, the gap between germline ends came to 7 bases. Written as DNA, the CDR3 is TGTGCCAGCAGCTTTGGGGGGTCCTACGAGCAGTACTTC. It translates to CASSFGGSYEQYF.

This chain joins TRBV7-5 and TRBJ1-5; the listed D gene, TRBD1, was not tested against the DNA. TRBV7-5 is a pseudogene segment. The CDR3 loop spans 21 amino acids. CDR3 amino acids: CVRSLGWGYRGLLYSNQPQHF. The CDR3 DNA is TGTGTCAGAAGCTTAGGCTGGGGGTACAGGGGGCTACTTTATAGCAATCAGCCCCAGCATTTT.

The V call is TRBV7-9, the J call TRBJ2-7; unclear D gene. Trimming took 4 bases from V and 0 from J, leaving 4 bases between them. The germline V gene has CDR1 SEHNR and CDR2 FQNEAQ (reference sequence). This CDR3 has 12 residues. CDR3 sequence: CASSSRSYEQYF. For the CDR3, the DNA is TGTGCCAGCAGCTCCCGCTCCTACGAGCAGTACTTC.

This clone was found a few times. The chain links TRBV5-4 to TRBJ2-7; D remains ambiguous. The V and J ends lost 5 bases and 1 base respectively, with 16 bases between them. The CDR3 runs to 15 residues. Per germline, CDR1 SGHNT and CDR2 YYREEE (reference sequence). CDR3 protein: CASSSTVGASYEQYF. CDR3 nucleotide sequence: TGTGCCAGCAGTTCCACAGTCGGTGCTTCCTACGAGCAGTACTTC.

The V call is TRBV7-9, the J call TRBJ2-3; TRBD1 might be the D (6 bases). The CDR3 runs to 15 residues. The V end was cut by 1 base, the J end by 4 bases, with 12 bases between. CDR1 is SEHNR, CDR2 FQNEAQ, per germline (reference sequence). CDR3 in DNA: TGTGCCAGCAGCTTAGAAGGACAGCCCTCAGATACGCAGTATTTT. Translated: CASSLEGQPSDTQYF. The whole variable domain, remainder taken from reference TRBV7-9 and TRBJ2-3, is DTGVSQNPRHKITKRGQNVTFRCDPISEHNRLYWYRQTLGQGPEFLTYFQNEAQLEKSRLLSDRFSAERPKGSFSTLEIQRTEQGDSAMYLCASSLEGQPSDTQYFGPGTRLTVL.

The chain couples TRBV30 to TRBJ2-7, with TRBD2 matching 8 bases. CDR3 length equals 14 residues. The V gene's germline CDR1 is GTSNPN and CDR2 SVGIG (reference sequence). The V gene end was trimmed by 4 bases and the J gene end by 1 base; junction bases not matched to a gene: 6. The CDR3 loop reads CAWTNAGGSYEQYF. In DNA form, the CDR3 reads TGTGCCTGGACCAATGCGGGGGGTTCCTACGAGCAGTACTTC.

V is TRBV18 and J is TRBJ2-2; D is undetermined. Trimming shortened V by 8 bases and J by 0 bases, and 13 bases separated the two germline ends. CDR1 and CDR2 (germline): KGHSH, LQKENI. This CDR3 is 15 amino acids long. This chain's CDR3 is CASPHPSANTGELFF. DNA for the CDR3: TGTGCCAGCCCTCACCCGAGCGCGAACACCGGGGAGCTGTTTTTT.

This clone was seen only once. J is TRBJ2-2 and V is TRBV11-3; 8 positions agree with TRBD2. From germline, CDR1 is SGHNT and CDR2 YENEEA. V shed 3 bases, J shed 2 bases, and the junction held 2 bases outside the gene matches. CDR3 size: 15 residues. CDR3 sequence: CASSFAGGNTGELFF. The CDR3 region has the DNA TGTGCCAGCAGCTTTGCGGGGGGAAACACCGGGGAGCTGTTTTTT.

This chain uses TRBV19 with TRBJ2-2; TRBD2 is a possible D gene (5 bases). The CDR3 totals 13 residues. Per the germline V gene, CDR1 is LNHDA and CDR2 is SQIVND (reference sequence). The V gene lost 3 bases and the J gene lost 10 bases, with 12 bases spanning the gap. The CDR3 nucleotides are TGTGCCAGTAGTATGAGAGGGTGGGAGGAGCTGTTTTTT. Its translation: CASSMRGWEELFF.

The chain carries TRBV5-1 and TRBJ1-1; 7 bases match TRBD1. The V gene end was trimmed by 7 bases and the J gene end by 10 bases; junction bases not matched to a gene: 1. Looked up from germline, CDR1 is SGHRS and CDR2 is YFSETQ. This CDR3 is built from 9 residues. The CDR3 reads CASQGGAFF. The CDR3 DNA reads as TGCGCCAGCCAGGGGGGAGCTTTCTTT.

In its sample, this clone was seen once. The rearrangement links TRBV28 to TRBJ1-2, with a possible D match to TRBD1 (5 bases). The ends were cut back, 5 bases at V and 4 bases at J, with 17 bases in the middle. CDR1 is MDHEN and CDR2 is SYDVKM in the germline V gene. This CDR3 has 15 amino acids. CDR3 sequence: CASSATGRLGYGYTF. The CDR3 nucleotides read TGTGCCAGCAGTGCTACAGGAAGGCTCGGCTATGGCTACACCTTC.

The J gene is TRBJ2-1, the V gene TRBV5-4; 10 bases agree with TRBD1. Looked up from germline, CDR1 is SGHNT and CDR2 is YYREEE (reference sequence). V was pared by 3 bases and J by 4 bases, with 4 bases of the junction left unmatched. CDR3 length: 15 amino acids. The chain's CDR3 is CASSSDRGRYNEQFF. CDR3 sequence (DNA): TGTGCCAGCAGCTCCGACAGGGGGCGGTACAATGAGCAGTTCTTC.

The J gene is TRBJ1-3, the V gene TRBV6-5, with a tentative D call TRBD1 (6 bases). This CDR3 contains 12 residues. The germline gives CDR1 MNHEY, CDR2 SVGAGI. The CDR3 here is CGGGPSGNTIYF. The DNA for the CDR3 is TGTGGGGGGGGGCCCTCTGGAAACACCATATATTTT.

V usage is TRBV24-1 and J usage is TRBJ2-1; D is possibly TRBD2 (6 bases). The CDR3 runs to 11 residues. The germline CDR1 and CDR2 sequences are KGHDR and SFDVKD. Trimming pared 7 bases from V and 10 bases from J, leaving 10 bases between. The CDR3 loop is CATREGTEQFF. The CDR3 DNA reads TGTGCCACCAGGGAGGGGACGGAGCAGTTCTTC.

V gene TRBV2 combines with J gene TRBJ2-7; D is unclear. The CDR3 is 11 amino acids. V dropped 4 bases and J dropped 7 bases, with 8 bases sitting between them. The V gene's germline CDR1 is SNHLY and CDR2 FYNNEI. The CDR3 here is CASSVIVEQYF. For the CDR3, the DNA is TGTGCCAGCAGTGTGATAGTGGAGCAGTACTTC.

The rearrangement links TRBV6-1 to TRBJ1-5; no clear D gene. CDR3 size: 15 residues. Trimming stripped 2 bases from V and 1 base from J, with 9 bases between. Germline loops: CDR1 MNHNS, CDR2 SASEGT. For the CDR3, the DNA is TGTGCCAGCAGTGAACCCCCGGGGAGCAATCAGCCCCAGCATTTT. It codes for CASSEPPGSNQPQHF.

The CDR3 bases are TGCGCCAGCGGCACTTCCAGGGAAACCTCGAACACCGGGGAGCTGTTTTTT. Protein: CASGTSRETSNTGELFF. This sequence joins TRBV23-1 and TRBJ2-2; D is perhaps TRBD1 (5 bases). TRBV23-1 counts as an open reading frame of uncertain function. This CDR3 spans 17 amino acids. The germline V and J ends were trimmed by 8 bases and 0 bases, with 19 bases remaining between them.

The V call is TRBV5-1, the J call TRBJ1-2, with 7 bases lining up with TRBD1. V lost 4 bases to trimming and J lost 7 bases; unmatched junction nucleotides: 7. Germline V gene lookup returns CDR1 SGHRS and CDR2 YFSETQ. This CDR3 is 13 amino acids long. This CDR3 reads CASSPDRAGGYTF. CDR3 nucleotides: TGCGCCAGCAGCCCTGACAGGGCGGGTGGCTACACCTTC. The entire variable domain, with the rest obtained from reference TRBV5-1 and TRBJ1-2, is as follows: KAGVTQTPRYLIKTRGQQVTLSCSPISGHRSVSWYQQTPGQGLQFLFEYFSETQRNKGNFPGRFSGRQFSNSRSEMNVSTLELGDSALYLCASSPDRAGGYTFGSGTRLTVV.

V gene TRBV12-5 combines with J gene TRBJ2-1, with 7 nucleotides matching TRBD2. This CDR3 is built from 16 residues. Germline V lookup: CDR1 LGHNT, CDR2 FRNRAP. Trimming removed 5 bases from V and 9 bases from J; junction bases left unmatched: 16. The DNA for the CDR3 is TGTGCTAGTGGTCCACCGGGCCGGGACTACGGATTTGAGCAGTTCTTC. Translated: CASGPPGRDYGFEQFF.

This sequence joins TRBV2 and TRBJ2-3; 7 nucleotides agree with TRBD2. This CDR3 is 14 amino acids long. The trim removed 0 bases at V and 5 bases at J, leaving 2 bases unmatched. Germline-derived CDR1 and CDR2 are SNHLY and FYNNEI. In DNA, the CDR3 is TGTGCCAGCAGTGAAGCGGGCGGGGGAGATACGCAGTATTTT. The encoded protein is CASSEAGGGDTQYF.

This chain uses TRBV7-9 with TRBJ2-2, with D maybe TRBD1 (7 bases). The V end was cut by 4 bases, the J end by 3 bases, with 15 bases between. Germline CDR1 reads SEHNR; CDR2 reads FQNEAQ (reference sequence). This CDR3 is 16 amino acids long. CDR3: CASSSHRGGDTGELFF. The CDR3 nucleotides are TGTGCCAGCAGCTCACACAGGGGCGGGGACACCGGGGAGCTGTTTTTT.

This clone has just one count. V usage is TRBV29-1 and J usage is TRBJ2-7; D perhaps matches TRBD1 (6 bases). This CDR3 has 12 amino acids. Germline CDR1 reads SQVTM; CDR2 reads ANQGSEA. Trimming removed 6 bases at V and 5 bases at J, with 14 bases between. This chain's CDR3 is CSVGAGTNEQYF. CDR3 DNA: TGCAGCGTGGGGGCCGGGACAAACGAGCAGTACTTC.

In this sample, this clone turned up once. In nucleotides, the CDR3 is TGCGCCAGCACCCGAGGGGGCGCTTCGAACACCGGGGAGCTGTTTTTT. Translating it yields CASTRGGASNTGELFF. This chain links TRBV5-1 with TRBJ2-2; 7 nucleotides agree with TRBD1. Germline V gene lookup returns CDR1 SGHRS and CDR2 YFSETQ. This CDR3 region has 16 residues. V lost 6 bases, J lost 0 bases, and 8 bases stayed unmatched.

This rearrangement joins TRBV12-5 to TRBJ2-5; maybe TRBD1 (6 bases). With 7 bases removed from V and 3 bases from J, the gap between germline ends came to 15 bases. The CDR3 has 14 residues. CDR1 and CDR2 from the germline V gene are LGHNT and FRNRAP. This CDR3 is CASAPDSKKETQYF. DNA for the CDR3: TGTGCTAGTGCCCCGGACAGTAAAAAAGAGACCCAGTACTTC.

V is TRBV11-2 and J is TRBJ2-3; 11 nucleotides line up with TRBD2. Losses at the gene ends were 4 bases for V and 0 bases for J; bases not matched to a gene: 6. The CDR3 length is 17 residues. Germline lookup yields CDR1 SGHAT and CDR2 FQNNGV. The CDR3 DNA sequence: TGTGCCAGCAGCTCTAGCGGGGGGCTCCGTAGCACAGATACGCAGTATTTT. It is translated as CASSSSGGLRSTDTQYF.